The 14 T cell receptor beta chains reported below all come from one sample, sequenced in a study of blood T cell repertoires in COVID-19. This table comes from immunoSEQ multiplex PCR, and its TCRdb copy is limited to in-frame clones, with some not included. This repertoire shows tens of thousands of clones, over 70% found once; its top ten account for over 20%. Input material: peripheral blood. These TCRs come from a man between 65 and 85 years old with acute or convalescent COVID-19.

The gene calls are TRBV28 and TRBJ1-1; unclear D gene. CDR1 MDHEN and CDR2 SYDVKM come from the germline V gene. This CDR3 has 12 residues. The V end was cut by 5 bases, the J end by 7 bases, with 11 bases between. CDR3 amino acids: CASSTPSGEAFF. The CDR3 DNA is TGTGCCAGCAGTACCCCTTCGGGTGAAGCTTTCTTT.

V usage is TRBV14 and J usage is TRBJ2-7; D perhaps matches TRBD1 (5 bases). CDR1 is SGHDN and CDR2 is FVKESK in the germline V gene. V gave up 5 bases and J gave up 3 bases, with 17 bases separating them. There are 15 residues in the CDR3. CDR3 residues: CASSSLPAGHYEQYF. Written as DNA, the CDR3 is TGTGCCAGCAGCTCCTTACCAGCAGGACACTACGAGCAGTACTTC.

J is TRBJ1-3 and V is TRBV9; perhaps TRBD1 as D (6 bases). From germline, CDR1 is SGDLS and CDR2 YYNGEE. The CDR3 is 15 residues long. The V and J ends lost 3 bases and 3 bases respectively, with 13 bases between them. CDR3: CASSGEGVFGNTIYF. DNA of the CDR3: TGTGCCAGCAGCGGAGAGGGGGTGTTTGGAAACACCATATATTTT. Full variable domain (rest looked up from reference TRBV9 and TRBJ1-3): DSGVTQTPKHLITATGQRVTLRCSPRSGDLSVYWYQQSLDQGLQFLIQYYNGEERAKGNILERFSAQQFPDLHSELNLSSLELGDSALYFCASSGEGVFGNTIYFGEGSWLTVV.

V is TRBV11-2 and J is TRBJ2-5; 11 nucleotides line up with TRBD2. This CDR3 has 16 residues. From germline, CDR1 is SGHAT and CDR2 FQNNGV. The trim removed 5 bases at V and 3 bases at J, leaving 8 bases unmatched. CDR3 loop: CASSRVAGGPEETQYF. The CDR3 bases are TGTGCCAGCAGCAGAGTAGCGGGAGGGCCAGAAGAGACCCAGTACTTC.

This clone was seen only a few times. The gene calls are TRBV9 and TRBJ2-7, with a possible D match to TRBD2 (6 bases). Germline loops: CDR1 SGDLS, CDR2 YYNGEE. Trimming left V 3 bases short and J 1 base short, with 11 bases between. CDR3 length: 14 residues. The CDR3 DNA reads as TGTGCCAGCAGCGGCTCGGGGGTATCCTACGAGCAGTACTTC. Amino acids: CASSGSGVSYEQYF.

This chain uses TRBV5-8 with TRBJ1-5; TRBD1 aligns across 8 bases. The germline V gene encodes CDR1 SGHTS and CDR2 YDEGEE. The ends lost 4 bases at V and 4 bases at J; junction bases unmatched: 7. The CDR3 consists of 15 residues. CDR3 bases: TGTGCCAGCAGCCGCTTCGACAGGGGTAATCAGCCCCAGCATTTT. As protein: CASSRFDRGNQPQHF.

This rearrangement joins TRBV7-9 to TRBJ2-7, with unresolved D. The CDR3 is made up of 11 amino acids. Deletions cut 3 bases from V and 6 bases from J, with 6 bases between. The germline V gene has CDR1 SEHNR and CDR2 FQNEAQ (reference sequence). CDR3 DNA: TGTGCCAGCAGCTTTAGCAGCGAGCAGTACTTC. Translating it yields CASSFSSEQYF.

CDR3 DNA: TGTGCCAGCAGCCAAGGGGGGGCCGAGCAGTACTTC. It yields the protein CASSQGGAEQYF. V and J are TRBV7-2 and TRBJ2-7; a possible D gene is TRBD2 (7 bases). The CDR3 runs 12 residues. Between the trimmed V and J ends, which lost 5 bases and 6 bases, there was a span of 11 bases. From germline, CDR1 is SGHTA and CDR2 FQGNSA.

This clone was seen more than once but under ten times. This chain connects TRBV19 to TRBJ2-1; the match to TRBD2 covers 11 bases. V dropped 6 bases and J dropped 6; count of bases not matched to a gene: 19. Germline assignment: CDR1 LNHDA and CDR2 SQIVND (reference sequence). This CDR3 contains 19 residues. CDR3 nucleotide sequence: TGTGCCAGTAGGGAAGGGACAGGGCTGGGAACTAGCGGGAGCAATGAGCAGTTCTTC. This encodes CASREGTGLGTSGSNEQFF.

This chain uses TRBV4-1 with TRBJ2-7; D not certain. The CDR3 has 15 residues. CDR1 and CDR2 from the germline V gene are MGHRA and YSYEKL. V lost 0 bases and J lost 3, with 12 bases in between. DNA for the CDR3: TGCGCCAGCAGCCAAGATCCTACAGTGGACTACGAGCAGTACTTC. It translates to CASSQDPTVDYEQYF.

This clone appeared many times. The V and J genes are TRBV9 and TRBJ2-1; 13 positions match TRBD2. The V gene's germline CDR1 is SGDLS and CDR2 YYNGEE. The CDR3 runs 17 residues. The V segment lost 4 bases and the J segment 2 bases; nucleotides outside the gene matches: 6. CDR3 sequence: CASSSSGTSGTYNEQFF. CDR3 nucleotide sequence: TGTGCCAGCAGCTCTAGTGGGACTAGCGGGACCTACAATGAGCAGTTCTTC.

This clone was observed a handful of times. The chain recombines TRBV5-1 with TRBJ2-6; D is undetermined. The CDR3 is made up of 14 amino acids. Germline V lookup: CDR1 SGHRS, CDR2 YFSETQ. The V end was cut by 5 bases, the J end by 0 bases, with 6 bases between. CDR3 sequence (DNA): TGCGCCAGCAGTCTAAGCTCTGGGGCCAACGTCCTGACTTTC. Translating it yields CASSLSSGANVLTF.

Written as DNA, the CDR3 is TGTGCCAGCAGTGAATTTTCGACTAGCGGGAGGGATGAGCAGTTCTTC. This encodes CASSEFSTSGRDEQFF. The gene calls are TRBV6-1 and TRBJ2-1; 14 nucleotides line up with TRBD2. The CDR3 length is 16 residues. Germline CDR1 reads MNHNS; CDR2 reads SASEGT. V lost 2 bases to trimming and J lost 8 bases; unmatched junction nucleotides: 5.

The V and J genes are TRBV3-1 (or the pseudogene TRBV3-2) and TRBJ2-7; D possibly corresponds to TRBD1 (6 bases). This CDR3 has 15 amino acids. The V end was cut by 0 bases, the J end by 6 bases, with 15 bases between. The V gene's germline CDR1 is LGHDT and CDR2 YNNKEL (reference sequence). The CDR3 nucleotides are TGTGCCAGCAGCCAAGATCGCCTAGGGGGAAGCGAGCAGTACTTC. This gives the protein CASSQDRLGGSEQYF.